This T cell receptor beta chain originates from a study of T cell changes during pregnancy in multiple sclerosis. The CDR3 spans 16 residues. The V gene lost 7 bases and the J gene lost 1 base, with 16 bases spanning the gap. Germline CDR1 SNHLY, CDR2 FYNNEI. Produced via immunoSEQ multiplex PCR; TCRdb's table is partial and in-frame only. This table has 75,000 to 95,000 clones, roughly 90% appearing once. The V call is TRBV2, the J call TRBJ2-2, with a tentative D call TRBD1 (6 bases). This TCR derives from a female donor with multiple sclerosis, enrolled in a pregnancy study. The sequenced sample was peripheral blood, obtained in the first trimester of pregnancy. The CDR3 loop reads CASIPTGGKNTGELFF. CDR3 coding DNA: TGTGCCAGCATACCGACAGGCGGTAAGAACACCGGGGAGCTGTTTTTT.